This record looks at one T cell receptor (beta chain) sequence and its context. The germline gives CDR1 SGHNT, CDR2 YYREEE (reference sequence). The J segment lost 2 bases and the V segment lost 5 bases, leaving 8 bases of the junction unmatched. This CDR3 region has 15 residues. In the study's own analysis: Reference gene primer amplification in the assay estimated nucleated cell counts. The repertoire was sequenced with immunoSEQ multiplex PCR; TCRdb's copy has only in-frame clones and lacks some. V and J calls plus clone size are reproduced from that table; the DNA served to infer D and trimming. The sample carries 150,000 to 200,000 clones, 70% to 85% recorded once. This record comes from a study of blood T cell repertoires in COVID-19. The overall study: Sites across the United States, Italy and Spain contributed samples from acute and convalescent COVID-19. PBMCs, B-cell-depleted T cells, or T cells were the source of the cDNA or gDNA that made up the material.

This sequence was found in a woman over 75 with acute or convalescent COVID-19. Sequencing was performed on peripheral blood. This chain connects TRBV5-4 to TRBJ2-7; 9 positions match TRBD1. The CDR3 spells CASRPDRGIPYEQYF. The CDR3, as DNA: TGTGCCAGCAGACCAGACAGGGGGATCCCCTACGAGCAGTACTTC.